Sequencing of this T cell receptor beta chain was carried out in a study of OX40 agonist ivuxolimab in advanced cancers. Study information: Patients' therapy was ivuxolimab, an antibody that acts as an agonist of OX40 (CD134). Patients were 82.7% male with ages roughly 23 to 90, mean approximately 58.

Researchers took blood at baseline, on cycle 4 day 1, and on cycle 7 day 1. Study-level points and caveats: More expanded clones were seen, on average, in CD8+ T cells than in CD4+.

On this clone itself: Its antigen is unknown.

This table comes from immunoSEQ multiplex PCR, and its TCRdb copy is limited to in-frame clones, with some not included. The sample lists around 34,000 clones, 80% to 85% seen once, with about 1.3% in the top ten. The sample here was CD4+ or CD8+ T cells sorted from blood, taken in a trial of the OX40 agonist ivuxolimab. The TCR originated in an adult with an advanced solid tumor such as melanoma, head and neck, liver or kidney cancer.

The CDR3 protein is CAWESVSGDTEAFF. The CDR3 DNA is TGTGCCTGGGAATCGGTCTCGGGGGACACTGAAGCTTTCTTT. This sequence joins TRBV30 and TRBJ1-1, with D perhaps TRBD1 (5 bases). The CDR3 extends over 14 amino acids. The V gene lost 5 bases and the J gene lost 3 bases, with 16 bases spanning the gap. Germline V gene data show CDR1 as GTSNPN and CDR2 as SVGIG (reference sequence). Full variable domain (remainder filled in from reference TRBV30 and TRBJ1-1): SQTIHQWPATLVQPVGSPLSLECTVEGTSNPNLYWYRQAAGRGLQLLFYSVGIGQISSEVPQNLSASRPQDRQFILSSKKLLLSDSGFYLCAWESVSGDTEAFFGQGTRLTVV.